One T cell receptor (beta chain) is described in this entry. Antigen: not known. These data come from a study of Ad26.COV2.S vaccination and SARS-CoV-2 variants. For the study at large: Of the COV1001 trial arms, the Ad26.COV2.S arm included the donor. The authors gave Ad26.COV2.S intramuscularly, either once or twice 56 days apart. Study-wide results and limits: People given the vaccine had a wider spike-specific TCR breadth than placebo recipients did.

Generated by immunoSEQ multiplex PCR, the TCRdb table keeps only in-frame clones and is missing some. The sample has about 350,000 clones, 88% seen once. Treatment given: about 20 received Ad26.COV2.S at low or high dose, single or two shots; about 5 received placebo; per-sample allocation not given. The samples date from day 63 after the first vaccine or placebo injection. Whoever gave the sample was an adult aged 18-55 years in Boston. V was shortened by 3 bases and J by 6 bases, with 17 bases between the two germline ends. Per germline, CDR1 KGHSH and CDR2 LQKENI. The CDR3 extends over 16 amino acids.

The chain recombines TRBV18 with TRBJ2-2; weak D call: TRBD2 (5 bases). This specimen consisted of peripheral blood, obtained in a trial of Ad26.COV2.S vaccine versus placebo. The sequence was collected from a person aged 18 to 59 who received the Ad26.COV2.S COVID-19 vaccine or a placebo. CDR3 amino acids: CASSPQAQTNAGELFF. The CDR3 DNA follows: TGTGCCAGCTCACCTCAGGCCCAGACTAATGCCGGGGAGCTGTTTTTT.